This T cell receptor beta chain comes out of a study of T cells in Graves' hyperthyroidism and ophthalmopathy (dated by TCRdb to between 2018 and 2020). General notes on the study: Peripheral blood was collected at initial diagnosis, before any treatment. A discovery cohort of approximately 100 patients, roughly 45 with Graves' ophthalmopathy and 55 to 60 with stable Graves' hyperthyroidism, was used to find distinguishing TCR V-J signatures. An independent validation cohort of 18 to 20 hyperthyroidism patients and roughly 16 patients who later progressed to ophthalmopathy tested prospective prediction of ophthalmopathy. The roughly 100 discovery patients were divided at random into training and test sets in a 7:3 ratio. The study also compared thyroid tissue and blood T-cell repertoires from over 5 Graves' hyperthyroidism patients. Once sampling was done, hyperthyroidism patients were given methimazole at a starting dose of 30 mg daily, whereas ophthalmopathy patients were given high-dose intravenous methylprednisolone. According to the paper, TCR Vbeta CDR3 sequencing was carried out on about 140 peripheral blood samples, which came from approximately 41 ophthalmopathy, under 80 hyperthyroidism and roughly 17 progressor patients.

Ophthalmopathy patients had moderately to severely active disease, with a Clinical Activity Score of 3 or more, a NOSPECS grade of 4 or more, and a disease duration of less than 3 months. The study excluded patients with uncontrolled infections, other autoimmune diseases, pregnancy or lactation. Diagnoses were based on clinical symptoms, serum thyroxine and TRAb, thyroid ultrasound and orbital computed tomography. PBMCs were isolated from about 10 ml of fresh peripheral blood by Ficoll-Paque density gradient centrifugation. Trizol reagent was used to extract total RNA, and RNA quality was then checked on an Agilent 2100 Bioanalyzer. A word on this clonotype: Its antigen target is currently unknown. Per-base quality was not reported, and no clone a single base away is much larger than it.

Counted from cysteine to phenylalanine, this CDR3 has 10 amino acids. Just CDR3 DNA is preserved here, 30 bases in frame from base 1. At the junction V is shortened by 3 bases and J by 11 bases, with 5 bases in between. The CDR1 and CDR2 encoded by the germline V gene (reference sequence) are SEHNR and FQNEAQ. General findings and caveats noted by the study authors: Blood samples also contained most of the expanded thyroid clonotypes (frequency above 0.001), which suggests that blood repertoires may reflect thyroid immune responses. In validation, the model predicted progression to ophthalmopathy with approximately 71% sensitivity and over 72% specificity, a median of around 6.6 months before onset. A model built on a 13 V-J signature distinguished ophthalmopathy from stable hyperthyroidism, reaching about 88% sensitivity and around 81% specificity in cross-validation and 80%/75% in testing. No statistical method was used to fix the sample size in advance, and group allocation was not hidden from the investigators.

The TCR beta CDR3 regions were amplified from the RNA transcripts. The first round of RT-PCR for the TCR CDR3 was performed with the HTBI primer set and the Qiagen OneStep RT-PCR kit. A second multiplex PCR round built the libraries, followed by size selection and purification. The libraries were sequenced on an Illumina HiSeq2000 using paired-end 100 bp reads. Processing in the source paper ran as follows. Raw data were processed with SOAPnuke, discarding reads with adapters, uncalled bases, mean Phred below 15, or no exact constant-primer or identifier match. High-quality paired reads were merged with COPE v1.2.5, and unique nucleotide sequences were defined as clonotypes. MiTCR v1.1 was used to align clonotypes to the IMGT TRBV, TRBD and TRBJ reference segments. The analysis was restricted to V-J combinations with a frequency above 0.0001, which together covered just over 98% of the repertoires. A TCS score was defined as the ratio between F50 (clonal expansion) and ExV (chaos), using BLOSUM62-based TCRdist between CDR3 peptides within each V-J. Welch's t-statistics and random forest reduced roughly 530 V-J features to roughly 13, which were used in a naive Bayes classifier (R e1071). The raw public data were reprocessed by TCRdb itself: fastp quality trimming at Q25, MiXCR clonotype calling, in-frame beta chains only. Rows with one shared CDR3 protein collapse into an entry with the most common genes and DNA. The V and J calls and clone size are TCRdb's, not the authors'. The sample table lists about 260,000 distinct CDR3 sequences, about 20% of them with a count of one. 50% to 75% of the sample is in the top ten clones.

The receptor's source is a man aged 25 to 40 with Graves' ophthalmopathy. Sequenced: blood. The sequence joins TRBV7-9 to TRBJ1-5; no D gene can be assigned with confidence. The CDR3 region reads CASSFATQHF. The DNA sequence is TGTGCCAGCAGCTTTGCAACCCAGCATTTT. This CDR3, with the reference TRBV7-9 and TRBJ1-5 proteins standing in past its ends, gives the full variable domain DTGVSQNPRHKITKRGQNVTFRCDPISEHNRLYWYRQTLGQGPEFLTYFQNEAQLEKSRLLSDRFSAERPKGSFSTLEIQRTEQGDSAMYLCASSFATQHFGDGTRLSIL.